The sequence of this T cell receptor (beta chain) was determined in a study of T cell changes during pregnancy in multiple sclerosis. A few counts support this clone. The CDR3 is made up of 14 amino acids. Germline CDR1 and CDR2: GTSNPN and SVGIG (reference sequence). The V gene end was trimmed by 8 bases and the J gene end by 4 bases; junction bases not matched to a gene: 14. The assay was immunoSEQ multiplex PCR, and TCRdb's table has in-frame clones only and misses some. The sample comprises about 39,000 clones, around 90% of which are singletons, and about 2% rests with the top ten. The chain recombines TRBV30 with TRBJ2-7, with 7 bases lining up with TRBD1. The TCR was taken from a female donor in good health, enrolled as a control in a pregnancy study. The input for sequencing was CD4+ T cells from peripheral blood mononuclear cells, taken after pregnancy. For the CDR3, the DNA is TGTGCCCGATCGCGACAGGGCCACTCTTACGAGCAGTACTTC. Protein: CARSRQGHSYEQYF.